Given below is one TCR beta chain in context. No antigen is known for it. Data came from immunoSEQ multiplex PCR; TCRdb stores just in-frame clones and leaves some out. The sample holds roughly 130,000 clones, 88% seen once. This record belongs to a study of radiation and T cells in renal cell carcinoma. General study results and limits: From baseline, blood top tumor clonotypes peaked at 2 weeks post-radiation. Without pretreatment biopsies, baseline tumor clonotype presence was undetermined.

Trimming took 3 bases from V and 5 from J, leaving 5 bases between them. The CDR3 is 11 residues long. Germline CDR1 reads SGHAT; CDR2 reads FQNNGV. Time point meaning: blood 2 weeks post-SBRT. Treatment noted: 15 Gy SBRT to primary tumor, nephrectomy 4 weeks later. The sequences come from blood, collected from a patient whose treatment included radiotherapy and nephrectomy. The receptor was isolated from a woman in her 70s with renal cell carcinoma. The rearrangement joins TRBV11-2 to TRBJ2-7; D gene unclear. CDR3 sequence reads: CASSLSNEQYF. The CDR3, as DNA: TGTGCCAGCAGCTTGAGTAACGAGCAGTACTTC. Complete variable domain (other parts from reference TRBV11-2 and TRBJ2-7): EAGVAQSPRYKIIEKRQSVAFWCNPISGHATLYWYQQILGQGPKLLIQFQNNGVVDDSQLPKDRFSAERLKGVDSTLKIQPAKLEDSAVYLCASSLSNEQYFGPGTRLTVT.